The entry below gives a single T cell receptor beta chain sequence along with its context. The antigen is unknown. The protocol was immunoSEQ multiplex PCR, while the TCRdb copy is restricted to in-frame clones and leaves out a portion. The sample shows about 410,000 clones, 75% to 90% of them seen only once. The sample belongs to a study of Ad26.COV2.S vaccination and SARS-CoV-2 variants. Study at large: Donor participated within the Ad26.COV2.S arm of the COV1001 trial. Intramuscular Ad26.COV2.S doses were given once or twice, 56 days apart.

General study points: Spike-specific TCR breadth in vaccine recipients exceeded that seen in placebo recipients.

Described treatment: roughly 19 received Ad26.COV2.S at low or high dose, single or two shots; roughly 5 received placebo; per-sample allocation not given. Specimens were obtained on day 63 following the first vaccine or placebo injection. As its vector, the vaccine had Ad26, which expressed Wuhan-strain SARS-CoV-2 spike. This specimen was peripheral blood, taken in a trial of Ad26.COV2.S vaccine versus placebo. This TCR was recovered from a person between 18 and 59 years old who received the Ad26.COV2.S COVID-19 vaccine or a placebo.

CDR3 coding DNA: TGTGCCAGCAGCACCCTAGGGGTACCCTACGAGCAGTACTTC. It translates to CASSTLGVPYEQYF. This chain joins TRBV5-5 and TRBJ2-7; D is possibly TRBD1 (5 bases). This CDR3 is 14 amino acids long. Germline assignment: CDR1 SGHKS and CDR2 YYEKEE (reference sequence). V gave up 4 bases and J gave up 2 bases, with 13 bases separating them.